This T cell receptor beta chain originates from a study of T cells in tuberculosis. Background on the study: T cells were selected with CD1B tetramers loaded with glucose monomycolate.

V lost 2 bases to trimming and J lost 5 bases, with 13 bases between them. This CDR3 contains 15 residues. Germline V gene sequence: CDR1 SEHNR, CDR2 FQNEAQ (reference sequence). Measured with immunoSEQ multiplex PCR; TCRdb has only the in-frame clones, and not every one. The sample lists about 58,000 clones, approximately 86% occurring once. General observations from the study: Low-affinity CD1B-GMM tetramer-binding T cells may have been missed.

Sorting used thawed, overnight-rested PBMC stained with anti-CD3, a viability dye and GMM-loaded CD1B tetramer. C32 glucose monomycolate from Rhodococcus equi was loaded onto the CD1B tetramers. Sequencing was performed on CD1b-GMM tetramer-negative cells sorted from PBMCs. The chain is built from TRBV7-9 and TRBJ1-5; tentatively, D is TRBD1 (6 bases). The sequence derives from an adult woman with latent tuberculosis. The CDR3 spells CASSLMGGQDQPQHF. CDR3 nucleotides: TGTGCCAGCAGCTTAATGGGGGGGCAGGATCAGCCCCAGCATTTT.